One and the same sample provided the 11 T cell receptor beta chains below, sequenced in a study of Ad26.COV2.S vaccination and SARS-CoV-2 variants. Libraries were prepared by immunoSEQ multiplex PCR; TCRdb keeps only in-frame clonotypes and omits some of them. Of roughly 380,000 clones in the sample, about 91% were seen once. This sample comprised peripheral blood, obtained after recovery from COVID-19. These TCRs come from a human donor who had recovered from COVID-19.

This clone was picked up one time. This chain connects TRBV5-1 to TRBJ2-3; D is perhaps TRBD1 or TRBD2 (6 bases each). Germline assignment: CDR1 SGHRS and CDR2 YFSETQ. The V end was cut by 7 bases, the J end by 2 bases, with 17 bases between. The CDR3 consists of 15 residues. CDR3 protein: CASGLLGGHTDTQYF. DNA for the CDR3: TGCGCCAGCGGCCTGCTGGGGGGCCACACAGATACGCAGTATTTT.

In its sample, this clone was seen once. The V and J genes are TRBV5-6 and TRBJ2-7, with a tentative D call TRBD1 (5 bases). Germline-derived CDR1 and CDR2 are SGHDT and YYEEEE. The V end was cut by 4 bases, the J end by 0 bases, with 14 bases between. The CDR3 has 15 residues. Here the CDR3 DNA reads TGTGCCAGCAGCCTTGACAGAAGGAGCTCCTACGAGCAGTACTTC. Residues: CASSLDRRSSYEQYF.

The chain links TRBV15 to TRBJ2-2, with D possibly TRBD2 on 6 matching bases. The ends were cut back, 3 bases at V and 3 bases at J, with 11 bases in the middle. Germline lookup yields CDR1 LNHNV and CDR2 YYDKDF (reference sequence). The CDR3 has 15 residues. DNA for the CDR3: TGTGCCACCAGCAGCCGGGACTCCTACACCGGGGAGCTGTTTTTT. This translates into CATSSRDSYTGELFF.

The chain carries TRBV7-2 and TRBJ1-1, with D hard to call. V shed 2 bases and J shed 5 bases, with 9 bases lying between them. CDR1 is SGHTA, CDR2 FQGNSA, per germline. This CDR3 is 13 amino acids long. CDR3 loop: CASSLMMGTEAFF. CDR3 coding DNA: TGTGCCAGCAGCTTAATGATGGGAACTGAAGCTTTCTTT. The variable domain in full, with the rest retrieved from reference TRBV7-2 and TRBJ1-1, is GAGVSQSPSNKVTEKGKDVELRCDPISGHTALYWYRQSLGQGLEFLIYFQGNSAPDKSGLPSDRFSAERTGGSVSTLTIQRTQQEDSAVYLCASSLMMGTEAFFGQGTRLTVV.

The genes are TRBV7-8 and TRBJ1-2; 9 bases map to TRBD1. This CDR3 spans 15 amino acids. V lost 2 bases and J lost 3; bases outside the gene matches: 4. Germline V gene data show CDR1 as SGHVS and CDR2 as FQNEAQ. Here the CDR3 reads CASSLTGTGYYGYTF. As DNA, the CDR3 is TGTGCCAGCAGCTTAACCGGGACAGGGTACTATGGCTACACCTTC.

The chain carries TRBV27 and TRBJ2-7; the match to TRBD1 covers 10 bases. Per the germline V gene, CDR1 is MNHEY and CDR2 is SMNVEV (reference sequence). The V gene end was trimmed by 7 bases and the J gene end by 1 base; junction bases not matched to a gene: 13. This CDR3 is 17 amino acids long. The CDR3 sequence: CASKMITGTGESYEQYF. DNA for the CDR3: TGTGCCAGCAAGATGATTACCGGGACAGGGGAATCCTACGAGCAGTACTTC.

This chain's CDR3 is CASSRGYEQYF. In DNA, the CDR3 is TGTGCCAGCAGTAGGGGTTACGAGCAGTACTTC. This chain connects TRBV12-3 or TRBV12-4 to TRBJ2-7, with TRBD1 as a possible D gene (5 bases). The CDR3 totals 11 residues. V lost 5 bases and J 4 bases, leaving 6 bases between the germline ends.

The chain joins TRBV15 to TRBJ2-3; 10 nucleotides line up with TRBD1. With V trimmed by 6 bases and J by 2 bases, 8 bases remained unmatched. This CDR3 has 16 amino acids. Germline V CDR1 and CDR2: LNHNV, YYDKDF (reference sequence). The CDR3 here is CATSRRQGANTDTQYF. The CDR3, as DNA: TGTGCCACCAGTCGAAGACAGGGGGCGAACACAGATACGCAGTATTTT.

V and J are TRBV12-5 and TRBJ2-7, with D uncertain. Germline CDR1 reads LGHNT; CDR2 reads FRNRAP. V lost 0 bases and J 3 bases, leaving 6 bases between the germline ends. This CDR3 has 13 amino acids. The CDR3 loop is CASGLVRGYEQYF. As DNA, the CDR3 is TGTGCTAGTGGTTTGGTACGAGGCTACGAGCAGTACTTC.

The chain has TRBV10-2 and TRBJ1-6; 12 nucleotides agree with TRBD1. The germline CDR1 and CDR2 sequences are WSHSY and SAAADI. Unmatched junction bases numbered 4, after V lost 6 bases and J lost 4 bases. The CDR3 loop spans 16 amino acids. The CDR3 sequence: CASRGQGARYNSPLHF. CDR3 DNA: TGCGCCAGCAGGGGACAGGGGGCAAGGTATAATTCACCCCTCCACTTT.

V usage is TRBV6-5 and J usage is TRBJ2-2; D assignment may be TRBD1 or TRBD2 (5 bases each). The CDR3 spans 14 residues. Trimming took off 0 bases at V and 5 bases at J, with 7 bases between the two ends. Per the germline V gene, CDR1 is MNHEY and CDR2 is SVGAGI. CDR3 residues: CASSYSWGTGELFF. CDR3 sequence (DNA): TGTGCCAGCAGTTACTCTTGGGGGACCGGGGAGCTGTTTTTT.